This T cell receptor beta chain was found in a study of T cells in Graves' hyperthyroidism and ophthalmopathy. Ophthalmopathy patients had moderate-to-severe active disease, CAS ≥3, NOSPECS ≥4, and disease duration under 3 months. CDR1 KGHDR and CDR2 SFDVKD come from the germline V gene. The CDR3 is made up of 12 amino acids. With V trimmed by 10 bases and J by 4 bases, 5 bases remained unmatched. Amplification targeted TCR beta CDR3 regions from RNA transcripts. First-round RT-PCR targeting the TCR CDR3 was performed with the HTBI primer set. Each CDR3 protein is one row after TCRdb ran MiXCR on the multiplex PCR reads. The table includes hundreds of thousands of distinct CDR3 sequences, approximately 23% detected once.

The chain has TRBV24-1 and TRBJ2-5; 7 positions agree with TRBD1. The specimen sequenced was blood. The TCR sequence derives from a man aged 30 to 45 with Graves' ophthalmopathy. The CDR3 coding sequence is TGTGCCACATCTCGGACAGGAGAGACCCAGTACTTC. Protein product: CATSRTGETQYF.